Ten or more counts support the clone carrying this TCR beta chain. The antigen is undetermined. These data originate in a study of regulatory T cells in long-lasting Graves disease. Time point of the sample: newly diagnosed GD, antithyroid drugs for less than 3 months. RNA from PBMCs was the source of the TCR library. CDR1 and CDR2 (germline): SNHLY, FYNNEI. The length of the CDR3 is 12 residues. V was clipped by 10 bases and J by 0 bases, with 9 bases between them. Points from the study as a whole: Persistent cases favored TRBV28, TRBJ1-2 and TRBJ2-5.

The authors built TCR beta libraries using iRepertoire HTBI primers and Arm-PCR of CDR3 regions. Each CDR3 protein gets one entry after TCRdb re-called the multiplex PCR reads with MiXCR. The sample yields around 480,000 distinct CDR3 sequences, around 15% seen once. The data were also submitted as part of a second study, on T cells in Graves' hyperthyroidism and ophthalmopathy. That source reports: For ophthalmopathy, model prediction preceded onset by a median approximately 6 months.

Sequenced material: peripheral blood mononuclear cells (PBMCs), taken at new diagnosis, from a patient treated with antithyroid drugs. The TCR sequence derives from a man in his forties with Graves disease. This rearrangement joins TRBV2 to TRBJ1-1; possible D gene TRBD1, 6 bases. As DNA, the CDR3 is TGTGCCAAAGGACAGTTGAACACTGAAGCTTTCTTT. Protein: CAKGQLNTEAFF.